This entry lists 2 T cell receptor beta chains sequenced from one sample in a study of blood T cells in healthy people across ages. For the second PCR, which ran for about 6 to 11 cycles, a sample-barcoded 5' primer and a J-beta primer mix were used. MiXCR, applied by TCRdb to the 5' RACE reads, yields one record per CDR3 protein. The sample contains roughly 680,000 distinct CDR3 sequences, approximately 52% of which appear only once. The sequencing sample was made of blood. The receptor set was obtained from a woman of 80 years or more in good health.

This rearrangement joins TRBV29-1 to TRBJ2-7, with D maybe TRBD1 (6 bases). The CDR3 has 14 amino acids. V was trimmed by 0 bases and J by 0 bases, leaving 9 bases between them. The germline CDR1 and CDR2 sequences are SQVTM and ANQGSEA. Here the CDR3 reads CSVEDGQSSYEQYF. CDR3 in DNA: TGCAGCGTTGAAGATGGACAGAGCTCCTACGAGCAGTACTTC.

The rearrangement joins TRBV20-1 to TRBJ1-2; D unresolved. V gave up 3 bases and J gave up 3 bases, with 8 bases separating them. There are 12 residues in the CDR3. Germline lookup yields CDR1 DFQATT and CDR2 SNEGSKA (reference sequence). The CDR3 DNA reads as TGCAGTGCTAGTTTGTCGGACTATGGCTACACCTTC. Its translation is CSASLSDYGYTF.